The 4 T cell receptor beta chains reported below all come from one sample, sequenced in a study of cytomegalovirus exposure and HLA in healthy donors. Assay: immunoSEQ multiplex PCR; the TCRdb copy retains only in-frame clones and omits some. Here the sample spans about 64,000 clones, over 85% being singletons. The specimen sequenced was PBMCs. These TCRs come from a woman aged 18-29 years in good health and CMV-seropositive.

This clone showed up just once. The chain uses TRBV5-1 and TRBJ2-7; tentatively, D is TRBD1 (6 bases). The CDR3 extends over 15 amino acids. The germline V and J ends were trimmed by 0 bases and 3 bases, with 13 bases remaining between them. Germline assignment: CDR1 SGHRS and CDR2 YFSETQ. CDR3 DNA: TGCGCCAGCAGCTTGGTCTCTGGGGGCGACTACGAGCAGTACTTC. It encodes CASSLVSGGDYEQYF. The whole variable domain, filled in from reference TRBV5-1 and TRBJ2-7, reads KAGVTQTPRYLIKTRGQQVTLSCSPISGHRSVSWYQQTPGQGLQFLFEYFSETQRNKGNFPGRFSGRQFSNSRSEMNVSTLELGDSALYLCASSLVSGGDYEQYFGPGTRLTVT.

The chain recombines TRBV18 with TRBJ2-1, with a tentative D call TRBD2 (5 bases). V lost 0 bases and J 2 bases, leaving 14 bases between the germline ends. CDR1 KGHSH and CDR2 LQKENI come from the germline V gene. The CDR3 is 17 residues long. CDR3 sequence reads: CASSPPTSRTPYNEQFF. The CDR3 region has the DNA TGTGCCAGCTCACCACCGACGTCCCGGACTCCCTACAATGAGCAGTTCTTC.

This clone appeared a single time. The J gene is TRBJ1-1, the V gene TRBV7-9; 10 nucleotides match TRBD1. The CDR3 extends over 17 amino acids. Trimming took 5 bases from V and 1 from J; bases not matched to a gene: 10. Germline loops: CDR1 SEHNR, CDR2 FQNEAQ (reference sequence). The CDR3 region has the DNA TGTGCCAGCAGCGTGGCCGGGACAGGGGAGTCGAACACTGAAGCTTTCTTT. Translated, it gives CASSVAGTGESNTEAFF.

The count of this clone is one. V usage is TRBV7-2 and J usage is TRBJ2-7; D not certain. Deletions cut 1 base from V and 3 bases from J, with 7 bases between. Germline lookup yields CDR1 SGHTA and CDR2 FQGNSA. This CDR3 region has 13 residues. This CDR3 reads CASSLGRLYEQYF. DNA of the CDR3: TGTGCCAGCAGCTTAGGTAGACTCTACGAGCAGTACTTC.